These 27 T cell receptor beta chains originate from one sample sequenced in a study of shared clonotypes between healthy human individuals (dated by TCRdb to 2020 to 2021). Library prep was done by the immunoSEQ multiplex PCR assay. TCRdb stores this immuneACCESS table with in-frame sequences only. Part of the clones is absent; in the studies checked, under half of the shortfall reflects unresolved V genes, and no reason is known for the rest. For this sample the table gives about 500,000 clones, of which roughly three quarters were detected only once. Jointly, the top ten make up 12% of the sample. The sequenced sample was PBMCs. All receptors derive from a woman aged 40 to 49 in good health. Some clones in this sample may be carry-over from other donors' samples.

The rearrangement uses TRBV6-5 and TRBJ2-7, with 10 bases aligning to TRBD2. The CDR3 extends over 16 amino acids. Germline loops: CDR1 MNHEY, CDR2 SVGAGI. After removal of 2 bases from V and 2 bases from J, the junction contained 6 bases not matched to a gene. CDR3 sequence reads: CASSYRRTSGTYEQYF. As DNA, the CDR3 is TGTGCCAGCAGTTACCGGAGGACTAGCGGTACCTACGAGCAGTACTTC.

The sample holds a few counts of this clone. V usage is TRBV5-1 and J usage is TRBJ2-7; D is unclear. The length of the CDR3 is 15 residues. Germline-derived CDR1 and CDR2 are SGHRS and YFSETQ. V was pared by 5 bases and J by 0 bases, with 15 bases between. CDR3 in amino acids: CASRPSTLASYEQYF. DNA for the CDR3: TGCGCCAGCAGACCATCTACCCTCGCCTCCTACGAGCAGTACTTC.

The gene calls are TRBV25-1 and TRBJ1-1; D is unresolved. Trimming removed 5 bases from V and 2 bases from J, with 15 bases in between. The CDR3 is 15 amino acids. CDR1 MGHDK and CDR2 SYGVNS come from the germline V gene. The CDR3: CASSPLVGSNTEAFF. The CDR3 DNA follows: TGTGCCAGCAGTCCCCTCGTGGGCAGTAACACTGAAGCTTTCTTT. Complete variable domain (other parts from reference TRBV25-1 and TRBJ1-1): EADIYQTPRYLVIGTGKKITLECSQTMGHDKMYWYQQDPGMELHLIHYSYGVNSTEKGDLSSESTVSRIRTEHFPLTLESARPSHTSQYLCASSPLVGSNTEAFFGQGTRLTVV.

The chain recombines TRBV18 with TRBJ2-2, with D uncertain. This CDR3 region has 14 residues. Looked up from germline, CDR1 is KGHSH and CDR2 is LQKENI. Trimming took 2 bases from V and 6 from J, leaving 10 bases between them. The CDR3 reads CASSPGVGSGELFF. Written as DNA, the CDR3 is TGTGCCAGCTCACCAGGGGTCGGGTCCGGGGAGCTGTTTTTT.

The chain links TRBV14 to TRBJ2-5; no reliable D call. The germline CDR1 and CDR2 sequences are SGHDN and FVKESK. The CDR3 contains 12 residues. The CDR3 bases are TGTGCAAGCTTTACGGACCAAGAGACCCAGTACTTC. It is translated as CASFTDQETQYF.

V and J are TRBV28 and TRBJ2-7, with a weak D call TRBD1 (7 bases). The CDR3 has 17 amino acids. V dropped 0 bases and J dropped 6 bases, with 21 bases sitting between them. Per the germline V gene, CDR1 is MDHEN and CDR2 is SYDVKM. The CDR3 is CASSLWGGQYRSIEQYF. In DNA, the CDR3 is TGTGCCAGCAGTTTATGGGGGGGACAGTATCGATCGATCGAGCAGTACTTC.

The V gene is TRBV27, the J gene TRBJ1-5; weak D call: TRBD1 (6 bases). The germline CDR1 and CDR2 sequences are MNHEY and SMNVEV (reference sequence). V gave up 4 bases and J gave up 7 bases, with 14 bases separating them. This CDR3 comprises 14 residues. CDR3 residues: CASSWQGPEQPQHF. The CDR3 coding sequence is TGTGCCAGCAGTTGGCAGGGGCCCGAACAGCCCCAGCATTTT.

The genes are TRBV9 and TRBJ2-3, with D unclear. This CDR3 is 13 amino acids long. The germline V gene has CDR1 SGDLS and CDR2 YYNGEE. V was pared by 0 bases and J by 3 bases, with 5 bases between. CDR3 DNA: TGTGCCAGCAGCGTAGTACTTACAGATACGCAGTATTTT. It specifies CASSVVLTDTQYF.

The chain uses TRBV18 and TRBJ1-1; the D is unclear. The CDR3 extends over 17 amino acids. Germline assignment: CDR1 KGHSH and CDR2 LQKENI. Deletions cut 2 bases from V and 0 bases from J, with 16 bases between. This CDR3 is CASSPKYAPQLNTEAFF. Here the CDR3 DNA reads TGTGCCAGCTCACCAAAGTACGCCCCACAGTTGAACACTGAAGCTTTCTTT.

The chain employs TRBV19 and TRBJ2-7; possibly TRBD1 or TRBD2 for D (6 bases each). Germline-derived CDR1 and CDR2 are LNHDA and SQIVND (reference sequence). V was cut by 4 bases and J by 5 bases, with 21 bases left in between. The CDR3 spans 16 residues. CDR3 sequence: CASSRSAGHPRNEQYF. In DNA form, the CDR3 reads TGTGCCAGTAGTAGGTCTGCGGGACACCCCCGGAACGAGCAGTACTTC. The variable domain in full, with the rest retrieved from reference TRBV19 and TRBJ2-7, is DGGITQSPKYLFRKEGQNVTLSCEQNLNHDAMYWYRQDPGQGLRLIYYSQIVNDFQKGDIAEGYSVSREKKESFPLTVTSAQKNPTAFYLCASSRSAGHPRNEQYFGPGTRLTVT.

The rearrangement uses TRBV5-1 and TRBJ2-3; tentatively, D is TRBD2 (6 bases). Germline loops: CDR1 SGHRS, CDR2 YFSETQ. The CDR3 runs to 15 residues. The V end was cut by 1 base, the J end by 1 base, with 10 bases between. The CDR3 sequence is CASSLRRDRTDTQYF. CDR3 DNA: TGCGCCAGCAGCTTGCGGCGGGACCGCACAGATACGCAGTATTTT.

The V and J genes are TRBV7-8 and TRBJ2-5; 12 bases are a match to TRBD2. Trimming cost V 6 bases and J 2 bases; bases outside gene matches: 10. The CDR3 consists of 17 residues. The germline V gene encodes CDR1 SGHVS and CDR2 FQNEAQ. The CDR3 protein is CASRALAGGPLQETQYF. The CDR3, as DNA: TGTGCCAGCAGAGCACTAGCGGGAGGCCCCCTACAAGAGACCCAGTACTTC.

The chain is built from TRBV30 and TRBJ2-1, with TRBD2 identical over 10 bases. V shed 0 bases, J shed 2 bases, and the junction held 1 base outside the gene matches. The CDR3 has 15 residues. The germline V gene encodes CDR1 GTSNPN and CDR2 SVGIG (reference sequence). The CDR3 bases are TGTGCCTGGAGTGTAGGGACTAGCGCCTACAATGAGCAGTTCTTC. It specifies CAWSVGTSAYNEQFF. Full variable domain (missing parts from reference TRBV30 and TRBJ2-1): SQTIHQWPATLVQPVGSPLSLECTVEGTSNPNLYWYRQAAGRGLQLLFYSVGIGQISSEVPQNLSASRPQDRQFILSSKKLLLSDSGFYLCAWSVGTSAYNEQFFGPGTRLTVL.

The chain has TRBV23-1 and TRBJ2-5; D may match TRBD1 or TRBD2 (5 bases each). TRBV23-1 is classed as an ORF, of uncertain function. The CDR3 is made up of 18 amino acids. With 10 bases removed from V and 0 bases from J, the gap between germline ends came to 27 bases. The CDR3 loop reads CATPSPGHRWEDQETQYF. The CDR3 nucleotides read TGCGCCACCCCCTCCCCGGGGCATCGATGGGAAGACCAAGAGACCCAGTACTTC.

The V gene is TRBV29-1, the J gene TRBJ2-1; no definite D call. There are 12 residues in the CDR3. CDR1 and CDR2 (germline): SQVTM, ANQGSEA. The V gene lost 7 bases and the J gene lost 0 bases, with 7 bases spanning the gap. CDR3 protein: CSGVVSYNEQFF. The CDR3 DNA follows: TGCAGCGGGGTTGTCTCCTACAATGAGCAGTTCTTC.

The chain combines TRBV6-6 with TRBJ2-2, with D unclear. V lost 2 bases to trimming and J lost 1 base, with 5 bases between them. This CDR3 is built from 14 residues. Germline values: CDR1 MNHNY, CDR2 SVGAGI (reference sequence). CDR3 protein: CASSYRENTGELFF. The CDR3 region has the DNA TGTGCCAGCAGTTACCGTGAGAACACCGGGGAGCTGTTTTTT.

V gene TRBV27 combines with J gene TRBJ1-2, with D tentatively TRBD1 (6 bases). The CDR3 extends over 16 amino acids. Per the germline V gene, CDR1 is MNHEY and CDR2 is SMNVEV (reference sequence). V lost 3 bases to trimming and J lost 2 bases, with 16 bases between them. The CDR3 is CASSLVAGAVNYGYTF. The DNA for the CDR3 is TGTGCCAGCAGTTTGGTTGCAGGGGCTGTGAACTATGGCTACACCTTC.

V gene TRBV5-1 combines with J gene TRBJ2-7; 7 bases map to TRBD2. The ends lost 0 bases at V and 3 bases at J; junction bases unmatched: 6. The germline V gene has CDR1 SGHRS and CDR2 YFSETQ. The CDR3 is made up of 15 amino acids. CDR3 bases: TGCGCCAGCAGCTTGGCGGGAGGCGGGAACTACGAGCAGTACTTC. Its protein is CASSLAGGGNYEQYF.

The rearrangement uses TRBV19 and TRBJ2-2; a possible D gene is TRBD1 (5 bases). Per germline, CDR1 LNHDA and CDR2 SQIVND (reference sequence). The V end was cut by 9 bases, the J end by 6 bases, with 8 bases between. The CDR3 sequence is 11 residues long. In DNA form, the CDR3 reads TGTGCCAGCCAGGGATCCGGGGAGCTGTTTTTT. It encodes CASQGSGELFF.

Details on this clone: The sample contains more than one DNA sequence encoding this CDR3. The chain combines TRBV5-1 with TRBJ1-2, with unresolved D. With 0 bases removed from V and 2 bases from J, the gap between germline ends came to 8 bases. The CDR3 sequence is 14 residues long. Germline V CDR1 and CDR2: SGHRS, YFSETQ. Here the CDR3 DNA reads TGCGCCAGCAGCTTGGGAGGACGGAACTATGGCTACACCTTC. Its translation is CASSLGGRNYGYTF.

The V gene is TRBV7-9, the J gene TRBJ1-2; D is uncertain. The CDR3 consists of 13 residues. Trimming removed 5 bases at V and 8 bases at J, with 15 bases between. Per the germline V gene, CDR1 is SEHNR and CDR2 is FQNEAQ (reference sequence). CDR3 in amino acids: CASSSGEGRGYTF. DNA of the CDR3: TGTGCCAGCAGCAGCGGGGAGGGCAGGGGCTACACCTTC.

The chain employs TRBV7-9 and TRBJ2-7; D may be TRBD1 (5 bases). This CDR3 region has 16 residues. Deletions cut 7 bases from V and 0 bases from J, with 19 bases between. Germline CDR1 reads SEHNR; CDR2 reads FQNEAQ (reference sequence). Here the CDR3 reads CASTRGSGLSSYEQYF. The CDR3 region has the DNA TGTGCCAGCACAAGGGGATCTGGGCTGAGCTCCTACGAGCAGTACTTC.

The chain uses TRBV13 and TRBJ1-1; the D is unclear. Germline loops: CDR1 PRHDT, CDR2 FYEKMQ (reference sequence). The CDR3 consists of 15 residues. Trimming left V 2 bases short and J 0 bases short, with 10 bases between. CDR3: CASSLKSGLNTEAFF. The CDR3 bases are TGTGCCAGCAGCTTAAAATCCGGTTTGAACACTGAAGCTTTCTTT.

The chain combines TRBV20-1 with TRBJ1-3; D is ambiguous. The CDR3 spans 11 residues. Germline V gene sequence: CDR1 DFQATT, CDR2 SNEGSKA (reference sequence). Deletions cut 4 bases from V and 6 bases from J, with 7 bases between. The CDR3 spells CSATQPNTIYF. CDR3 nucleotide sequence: TGCAGTGCTACCCAGCCAAACACCATATATTTT.

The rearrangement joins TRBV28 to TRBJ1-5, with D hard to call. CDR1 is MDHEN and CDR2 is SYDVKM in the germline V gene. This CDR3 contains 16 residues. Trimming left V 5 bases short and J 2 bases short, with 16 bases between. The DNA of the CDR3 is TGTGCCAGCAGTGCATGGGCCCTCGGGCGCAATCAGCCCCAGCATTTT. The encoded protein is CASSAWALGRNQPQHF.

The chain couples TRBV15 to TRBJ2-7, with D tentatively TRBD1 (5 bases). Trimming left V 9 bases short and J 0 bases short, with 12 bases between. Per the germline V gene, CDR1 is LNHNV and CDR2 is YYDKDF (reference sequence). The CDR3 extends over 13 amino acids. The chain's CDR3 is CATRQTSSYEQYF. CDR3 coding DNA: TGTGCCACGCGACAGACGAGCTCCTACGAGCAGTACTTC.

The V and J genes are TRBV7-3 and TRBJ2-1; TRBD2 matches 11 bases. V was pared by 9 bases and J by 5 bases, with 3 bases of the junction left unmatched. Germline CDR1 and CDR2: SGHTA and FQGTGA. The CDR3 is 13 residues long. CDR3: CASSGRAHNEQFF. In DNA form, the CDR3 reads TGTGCCAGTAGCGGGAGGGCCCACAATGAGCAGTTCTTC.